Detailed here is one T cell receptor (beta chain). Its antigen is undetermined. The CDR3 spans 15 residues. The germline V gene has CDR1 MGHRA and CDR2 YSYEKL. This sample was taken from a study of monozygotic twins with inflammatory bowel disease. Per-sample cDNA came from eight separate reactions. TCRalpha and TCRbeta cDNA went through nested PCRs of around 16 and 10 cycles, two in total. Reanalyzing the 5' RACE reads, TCRdb keeps one entry per CDR3 protein, without DNA. The table lists approximately 140,000 distinct CDR3 sequences. Points from the study as a whole: No one strong IBD-associated signal or clonotype was supported.

This rearrangement joins TRBV4-1 to TRBJ1-2; TCRdb picks TRBD1, but there is no DNA to check that call. The receptor's source is a human donor with ulcerative colitis or Crohn's disease, or a healthy co-twin of an affected twin (not recorded which). Sequencing input: blood. The CDR3: CASSQASGGAYGYTF.